Presented here are 10 T cell receptor beta chains from one specimen sequenced in a study of T cell changes during pregnancy in multiple sclerosis. Clones were read by immunoSEQ multiplex PCR, and TCRdb kept only the in-frame ones, dropping some. The profile shows about 68,000 clones, roughly 90% of them singletons. Sequenced material: peripheral blood, taken after pregnancy. The source of these receptors is a female donor in good health, enrolled as a control in a pregnancy study.

The chain is built from TRBV6-6 and TRBJ1-2, with D possibly TRBD1 on 6 matching bases. The germline gives CDR1 MNHNY, CDR2 SVGAGI (reference sequence). Trimming removed 0 bases from V and 4 bases from J, with 12 bases in between. CDR3 length: 15 residues. CDR3 loop: CASSYSRGAGYGYTF. The CDR3, as DNA: TGTGCCAGCAGTTACTCGCGGGGGGCCGGCTATGGCTACACCTTC.

The CDR3, as DNA: TGTGCCAGTAGTATAGACCGTACAGGGAACACAGATACGCAGTATTTT. The encoded protein is CASSIDRTGNTDTQYF. This rearrangement joins TRBV19 to TRBJ2-3; tentatively, D is TRBD1 (6 bases). The CDR3 runs 16 residues. Germline lookup yields CDR1 LNHDA and CDR2 SQIVND (reference sequence). Trimming removed 0 bases from V and 2 bases from J, with 12 bases in between. Full variable domain (missing parts from reference TRBV19 and TRBJ2-3): DGGITQSPKYLFRKEGQNVTLSCEQNLNHDAMYWYRQDPGQGLRLIYYSQIVNDFQKGDIAEGYSVSREKKESFPLTVTSAQKNPTAFYLCASSIDRTGNTDTQYFGPGTRLTVL.

There are a few counts of this clone. The chain has TRBV30 and TRBJ2-2, with D unclear. V was clipped by 1 base and J by 6 bases, with 6 bases between them. The CDR3 is made up of 12 amino acids. CDR1 is GTSNPN and CDR2 is SVGIG in the germline V gene (reference sequence). CDR3 amino acids: CAWSASAGELFF. The CDR3 DNA reads as TGTGCCTGGAGTGCGTCAGCCGGGGAGCTGTTTTTT.

The V gene is TRBV4-1, the J gene TRBJ1-1, with D possibly being TRBD1 (6 bases). This CDR3 contains 15 residues. CDR1 and CDR2 from the germline V gene are MGHRA and YSYEKL. Between the trimmed V and J ends, which lost 0 bases and 5 bases, there was a span of 13 bases. The CDR3 protein is CASSQDRGARTEAFF. The CDR3 coding sequence is TGCGCCAGCAGCCAAGATCGGGGGGCGAGGACTGAAGCTTTCTTT.

The chain combines TRBV7-6 with TRBJ1-6; D gene unclear. Germline lookup yields CDR1 SGHVS and CDR2 FNYEAQ. This CDR3 is built from 18 residues. V was shortened by 1 base and J by 0 bases, with 13 bases between the two germline ends. CDR3 protein: CASSLETPSSSYNSPLHF. In DNA form, the CDR3 reads TGTGCCAGCAGCTTAGAGACTCCAAGTAGCTCCTATAATTCACCCCTCCACTTT.

This sequence joins TRBV28 and TRBJ2-2; D may be TRBD2 (6 bases). Germline CDR1 MDHEN, CDR2 SYDVKM. The length of the CDR3 is 14 residues. V lost 6 bases, J lost 5 bases, and 13 bases lay in between. This CDR3 reads CASRGGTATGELFF. CDR3 in DNA: TGTGCCAGCAGGGGCGGGACTGCAACCGGGGAGCTGTTTTTT. Variable domain in full (rest from reference TRBV28 and TRBJ2-2): DVKVTQSSRYLVKRTGEKVFLECVQDMDHENMFWYRQDPGLGLRLIYFSYDVKMKEKGDIPEGYSVSREKKERFSLILESASTNQTSMYLCASRGGTATGELFFGEGSRLTVL.

The CDR3 region is CASSSGASGTYEQYF. DNA of the CDR3: TGCGCCAGCAGCTCAGGGGCTAGCGGGACCTACGAGCAGTACTTC. The rearrangement links TRBV5-1 to TRBJ2-7, with 9 nucleotides matching TRBD2. From germline, CDR1 is SGHRS and CDR2 YFSETQ. V was clipped by 3 bases and J by 2 bases; unmatched bases: 6. The CDR3 totals 15 residues. Full variable domain (missing parts from reference TRBV5-1 and TRBJ2-7): KAGVTQTPRYLIKTRGQQVTLSCSPISGHRSVSWYQQTPGQGLQFLFEYFSETQRNKGNFPGRFSGRQFSNSRSEMNVSTLELGDSALYLCASSSGASGTYEQYFGPGTRLTVT.

This clone was found once. The chain recombines TRBV7-8 with TRBJ2-7; D may be TRBD2 (6 bases). V was shortened by 3 bases and J by 7 bases, with 19 bases between the two germline ends. This CDR3 comprises 15 residues. In germline, CDR1 is SGHVS, CDR2 FQNEAQ. The CDR3 DNA is TGTGCCAGCAGCTTGCGCAGGGTGGCGGCGGGAGAGCAGTACTTC. Translated: CASSLRRVAAGEQYF.

This clone appeared a single time. The chain couples TRBV28 to TRBJ2-2, with 7 bases lining up with TRBD2. Germline V CDR1 and CDR2: MDHEN, SYDVKM. This CDR3 contains 20 residues. V shed 4 bases, J shed 1 base, and the junction held 18 bases outside the gene matches. The CDR3 DNA reads as TGTGCCAGCAGTTGTCCCGTTGATTTAGAGACTAGCAGGAACACCGGGGAGCTGTTTTTT. This codes for CASSCPVDLETSRNTGELFF.

The V call is TRBV7-2, the J call TRBJ2-5; TRBD2 aligns across 14 bases. CDR3 length equals 15 residues. The germline V gene has CDR1 SGHTA and CDR2 FQGNSA. V lost 5 bases, J lost 4 bases, and 3 bases stayed unmatched. This chain's CDR3 is CASSTGLAGVETQYF. The CDR3 nucleotides read TGTGCCAGCAGCACGGGACTAGCGGGAGTAGAGACCCAGTACTTC.